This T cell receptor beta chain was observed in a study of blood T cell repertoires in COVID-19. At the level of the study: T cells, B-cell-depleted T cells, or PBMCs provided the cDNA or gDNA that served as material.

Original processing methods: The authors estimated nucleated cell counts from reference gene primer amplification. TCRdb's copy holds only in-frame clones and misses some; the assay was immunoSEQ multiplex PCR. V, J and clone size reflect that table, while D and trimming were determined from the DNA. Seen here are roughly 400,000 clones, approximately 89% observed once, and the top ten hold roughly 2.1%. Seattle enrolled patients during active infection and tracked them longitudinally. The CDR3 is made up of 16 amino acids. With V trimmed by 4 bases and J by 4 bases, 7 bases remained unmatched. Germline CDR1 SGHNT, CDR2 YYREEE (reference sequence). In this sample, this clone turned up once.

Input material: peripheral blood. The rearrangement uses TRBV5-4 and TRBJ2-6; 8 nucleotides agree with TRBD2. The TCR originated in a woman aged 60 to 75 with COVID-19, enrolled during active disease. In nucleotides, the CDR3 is TGTGCCAGCAGCCCCGGGGGGGCCAAGGGGGCCAACGTCCTGACTTTC. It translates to CASSPGGAKGANVLTF.